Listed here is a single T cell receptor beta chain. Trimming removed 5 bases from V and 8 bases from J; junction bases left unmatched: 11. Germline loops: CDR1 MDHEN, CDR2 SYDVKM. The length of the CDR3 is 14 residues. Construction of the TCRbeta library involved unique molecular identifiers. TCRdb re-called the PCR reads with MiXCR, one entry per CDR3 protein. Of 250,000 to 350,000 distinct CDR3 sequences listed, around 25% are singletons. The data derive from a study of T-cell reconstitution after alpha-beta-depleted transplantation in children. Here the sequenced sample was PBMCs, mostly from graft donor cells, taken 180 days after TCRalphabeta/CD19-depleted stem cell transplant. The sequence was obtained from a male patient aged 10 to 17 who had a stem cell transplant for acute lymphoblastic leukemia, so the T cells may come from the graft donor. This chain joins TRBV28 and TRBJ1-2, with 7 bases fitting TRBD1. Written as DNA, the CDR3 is TGTGCCAGCAGTGGGATCGACAGGGTGCACGGCTACACCTTC. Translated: CASSGIDRVHGYTF.